This T cell receptor (beta chain) was recovered during a study of blood T cell repertoires in COVID-19. Study-wide context: Both acute and convalescent COVID-19 samples were obtained from the United States, Italy and Spain.

The CDR3 has 15 residues. Trimming cost V 5 bases and J 2 bases; bases outside gene matches: 7. CDR1 is MNHEY, CDR2 SMNVEV, per germline (reference sequence). Assay used: immunoSEQ multiplex PCR; TCRdb lists only in-frame clones, some missing. Among 250,000 to 350,000 clones, around 88% were seen once, and the ten largest hold approximately 0.84%. Sequenced input: peripheral blood. The chain combines TRBV27 with TRBJ2-7; 9 bases map to TRBD1. The source of this sequence is a man in his thirties or forties with acute or convalescent COVID-19. DNA for the CDR3: TGTGCCAGCAGTCTAGCCGGGACAGGGACCTACGAGCAGTACTTC. It encodes CASSLAGTGTYEQYF.